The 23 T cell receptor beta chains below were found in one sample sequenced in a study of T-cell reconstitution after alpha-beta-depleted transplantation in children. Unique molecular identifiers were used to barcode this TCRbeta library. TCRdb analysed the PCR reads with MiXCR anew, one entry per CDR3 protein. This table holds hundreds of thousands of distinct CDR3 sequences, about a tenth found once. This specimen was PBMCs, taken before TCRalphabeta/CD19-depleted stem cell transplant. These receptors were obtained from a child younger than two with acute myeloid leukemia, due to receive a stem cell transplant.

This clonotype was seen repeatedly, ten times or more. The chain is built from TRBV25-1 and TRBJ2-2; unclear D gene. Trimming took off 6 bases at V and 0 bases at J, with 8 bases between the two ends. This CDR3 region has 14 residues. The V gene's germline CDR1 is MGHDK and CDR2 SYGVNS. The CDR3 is CASRSPSNTGELFF. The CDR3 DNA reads TGTGCCAGCAGGTCACCCTCGAACACCGGGGAGCTGTTTTTT.

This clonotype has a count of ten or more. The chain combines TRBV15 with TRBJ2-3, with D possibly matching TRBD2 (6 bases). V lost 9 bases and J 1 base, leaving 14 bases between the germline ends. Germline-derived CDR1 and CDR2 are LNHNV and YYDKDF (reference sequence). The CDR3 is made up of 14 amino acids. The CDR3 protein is CATIGGLGTDTQYF. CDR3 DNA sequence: TGTGCCACAATCGGGGGACTGGGCACAGATACGCAGTATTTT.

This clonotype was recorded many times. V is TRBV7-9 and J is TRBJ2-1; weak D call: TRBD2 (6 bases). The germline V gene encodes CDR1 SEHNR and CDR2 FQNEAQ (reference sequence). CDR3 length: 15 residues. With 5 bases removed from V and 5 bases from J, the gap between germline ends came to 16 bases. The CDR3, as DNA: TGTGCCAGCAGCCGCGGGACCTCCCCGAACAATGAGCAGTTCTTC. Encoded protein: CASSRGTSPNNEQFF.

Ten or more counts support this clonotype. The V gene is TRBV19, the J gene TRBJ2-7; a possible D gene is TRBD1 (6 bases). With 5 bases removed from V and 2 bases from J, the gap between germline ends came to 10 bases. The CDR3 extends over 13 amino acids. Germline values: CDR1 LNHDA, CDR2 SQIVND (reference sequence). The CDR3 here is CASSYRAPYEQYF. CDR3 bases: TGTGCCAGTAGTTACAGGGCCCCCTACGAGCAGTACTTC.

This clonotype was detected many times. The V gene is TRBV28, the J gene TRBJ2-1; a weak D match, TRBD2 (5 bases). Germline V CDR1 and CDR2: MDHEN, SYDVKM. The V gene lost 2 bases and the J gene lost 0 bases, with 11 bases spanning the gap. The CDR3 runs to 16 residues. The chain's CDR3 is CASSLIAGSSYNEQFF. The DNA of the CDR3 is TGTGCCAGCAGTTTAATCGCGGGTAGCTCCTACAATGAGCAGTTCTTC.

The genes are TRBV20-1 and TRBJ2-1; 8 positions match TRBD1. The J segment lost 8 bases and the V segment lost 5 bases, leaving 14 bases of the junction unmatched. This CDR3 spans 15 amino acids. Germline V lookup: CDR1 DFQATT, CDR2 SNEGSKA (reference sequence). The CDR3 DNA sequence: TGCAGTGCTGCCCCACCGGGACAGGTTACCTATGAGCAGTTCTTC. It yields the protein CSAAPPGQVTYEQFF.

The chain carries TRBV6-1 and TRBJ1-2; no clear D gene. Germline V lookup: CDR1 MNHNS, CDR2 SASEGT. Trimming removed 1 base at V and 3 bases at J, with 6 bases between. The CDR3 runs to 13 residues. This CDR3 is CASSEGRYYGYTF. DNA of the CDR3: TGTGCCAGCAGTGAAGGCAGATACTATGGCTACACCTTC.

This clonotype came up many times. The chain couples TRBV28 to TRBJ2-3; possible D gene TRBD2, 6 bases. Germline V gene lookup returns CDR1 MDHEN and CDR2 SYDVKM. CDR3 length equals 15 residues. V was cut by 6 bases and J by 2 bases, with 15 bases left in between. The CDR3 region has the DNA TGTGCCAGCAGCTGGGCGGGGAGAGACACAGATACGCAGTATTTT. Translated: CASSWAGRDTDTQYF.

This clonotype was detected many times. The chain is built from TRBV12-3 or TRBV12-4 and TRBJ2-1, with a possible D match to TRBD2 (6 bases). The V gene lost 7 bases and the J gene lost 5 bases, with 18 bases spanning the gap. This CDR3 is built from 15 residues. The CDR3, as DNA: TGTGCCAGCAAACAATCAAGCGGGCCACACAATGAGCAGTTCTTC. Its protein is CASKQSSGPHNEQFF.

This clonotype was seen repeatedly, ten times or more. Written as DNA, the CDR3 is TGTGCCAGCACCCCGGGCCTTCAAGAGACCCAGTACTTC. This sequence encodes CASTPGLQETQYF. This rearrangement joins TRBV5-6 to TRBJ2-5; D remains ambiguous. Looked up from germline, CDR1 is SGHDT and CDR2 is YYEEEE. The CDR3 loop spans 13 amino acids. Trimming shortened V by 6 bases and J by 2 bases, and 11 bases separated the two germline ends.

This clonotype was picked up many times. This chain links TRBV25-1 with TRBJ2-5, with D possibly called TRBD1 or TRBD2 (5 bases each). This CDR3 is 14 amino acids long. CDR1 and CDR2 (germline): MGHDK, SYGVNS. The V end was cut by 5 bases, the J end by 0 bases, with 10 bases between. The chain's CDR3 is CASSRRDDQETQYF. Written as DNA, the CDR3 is TGTGCCAGCAGTCGCCGGGACGACCAAGAGACCCAGTACTTC.

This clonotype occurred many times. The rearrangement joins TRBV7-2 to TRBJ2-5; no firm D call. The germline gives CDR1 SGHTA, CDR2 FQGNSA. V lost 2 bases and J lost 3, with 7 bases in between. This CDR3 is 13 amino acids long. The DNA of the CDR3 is TGTGCCAGCAGCTTACAAGTCAAAGAGACCCAGTACTTC. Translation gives CASSLQVKETQYF.

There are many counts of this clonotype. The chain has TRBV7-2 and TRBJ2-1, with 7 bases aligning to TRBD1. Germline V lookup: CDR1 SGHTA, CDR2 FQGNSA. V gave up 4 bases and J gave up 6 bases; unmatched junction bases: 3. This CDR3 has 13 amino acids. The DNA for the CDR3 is TGTGCCAGCAGCTCCAGGACAGGCAATGAGCAGTTCTTC. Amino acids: CASSSRTGNEQFF.

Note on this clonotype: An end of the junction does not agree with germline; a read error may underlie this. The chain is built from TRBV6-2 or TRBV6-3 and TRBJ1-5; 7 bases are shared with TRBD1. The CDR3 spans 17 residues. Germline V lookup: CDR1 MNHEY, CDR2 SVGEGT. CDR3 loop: CASSSPRDSYSNQPQNF. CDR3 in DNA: TGTGCCAGCAGTTCACCCCGGGACAGCTATAGCAATCAGCCCCAGAATTTT.

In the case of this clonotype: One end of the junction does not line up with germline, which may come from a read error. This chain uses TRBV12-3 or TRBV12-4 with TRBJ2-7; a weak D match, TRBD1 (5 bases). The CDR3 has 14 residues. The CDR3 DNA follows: TGTGTCAGCACCCTGGGTGGGGCAGCTGGCGAGCAGTACTTC. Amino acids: CVSTLGGAAGEQYF.

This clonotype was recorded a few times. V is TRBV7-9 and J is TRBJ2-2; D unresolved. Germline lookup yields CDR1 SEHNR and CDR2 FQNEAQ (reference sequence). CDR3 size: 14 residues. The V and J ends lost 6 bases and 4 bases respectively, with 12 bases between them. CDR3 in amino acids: CASSSLSTTGELFF. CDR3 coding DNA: TGTGCCAGCAGTTCTCTGTCAACCACCGGGGAGCTGTTTTTT. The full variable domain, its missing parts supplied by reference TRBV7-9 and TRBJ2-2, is DTGVSQNPRHKITKRGQNVTFRCDPISEHNRLYWYRQTLGQGPEFLTYFQNEAQLEKSRLLSDRFSAERPKGSFSTLEIQRTEQGDSAMYLCASSSLSTTGELFFGEGSRLTVL.

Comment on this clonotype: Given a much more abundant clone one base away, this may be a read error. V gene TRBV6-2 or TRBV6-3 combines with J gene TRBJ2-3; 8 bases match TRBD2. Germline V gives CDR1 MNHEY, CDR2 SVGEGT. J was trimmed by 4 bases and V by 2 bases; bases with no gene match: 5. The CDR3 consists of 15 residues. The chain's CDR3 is CASSYQLAGSDTQYF. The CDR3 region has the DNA TGTGCCAGCAGTTACCAGTTAGCGGGGTCAGATACGCAGTATTTT.

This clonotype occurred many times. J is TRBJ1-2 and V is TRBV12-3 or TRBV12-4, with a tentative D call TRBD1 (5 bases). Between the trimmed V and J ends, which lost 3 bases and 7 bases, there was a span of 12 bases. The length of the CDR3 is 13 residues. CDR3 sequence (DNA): TGTGCCAGCAGTTTTGTCAGGGACGGTGGCTACACCTTC. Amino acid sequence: CASSFVRDGGYTF.

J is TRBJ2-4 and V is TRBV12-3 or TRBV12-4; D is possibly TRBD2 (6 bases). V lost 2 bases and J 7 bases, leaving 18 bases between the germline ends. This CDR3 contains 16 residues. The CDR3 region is CASSLSPGLSGNIQYF. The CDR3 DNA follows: TGTGCCAGCAGTTTATCCCCGGGACTGAGTGGGAACATTCAGTACTTC.

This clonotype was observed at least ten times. CDR3 in DNA: TGTGCCAGCTTACTAGGGGTTGAGACCCAGTACTTC. Translating gives CASLLGVETQYF. V gene TRBV6-1 combines with J gene TRBJ2-5; D tentatively fits TRBD1 or TRBD2 (5 bases each). Trimming took 8 bases from V and 5 from J, leaving 12 bases between them. Germline values: CDR1 MNHNS, CDR2 SASEGT. The CDR3 length is 12 residues.

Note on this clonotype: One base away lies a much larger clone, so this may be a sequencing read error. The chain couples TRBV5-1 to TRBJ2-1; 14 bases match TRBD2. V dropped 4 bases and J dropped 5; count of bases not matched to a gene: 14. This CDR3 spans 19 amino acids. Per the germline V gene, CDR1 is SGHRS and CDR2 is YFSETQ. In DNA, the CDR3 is TGCGCCAGCAGCCGGTCCGGGACTAGCGGGAGTATTTTCCACAATGAGCAGTTCTTC. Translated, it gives CASSRSGTSGSIFHNEQFF. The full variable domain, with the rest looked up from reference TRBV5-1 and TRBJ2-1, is KAGVTQTPRYLIKTRGQQVTLSCSPISGHRSVSWYQQTPGQGLQFLFEYFSETQRNKGNFPGRFSGRQFSNSRSEMNVSTLELGDSALYLCASSRSGTSGSIFHNEQFFGPGTRLTVL.

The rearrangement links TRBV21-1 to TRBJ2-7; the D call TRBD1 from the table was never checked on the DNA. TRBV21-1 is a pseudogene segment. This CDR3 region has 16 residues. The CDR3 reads CASSPRSGTGSYEQYF. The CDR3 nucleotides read TGTGCCAGCAGCCCGAGATCCGGGACAGGATCCTACGAGCAGTACTTC.

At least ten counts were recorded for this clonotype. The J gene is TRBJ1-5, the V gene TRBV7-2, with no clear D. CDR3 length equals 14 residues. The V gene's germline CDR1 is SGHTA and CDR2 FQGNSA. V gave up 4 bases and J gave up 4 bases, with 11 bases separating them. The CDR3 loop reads CASSYRTGNQPQHF. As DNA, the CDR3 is TGTGCCAGCAGCTACCGGACTGGGAATCAGCCCCAGCATTTT. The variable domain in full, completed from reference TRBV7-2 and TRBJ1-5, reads GAGVSQSPSNKVTEKGKDVELRCDPISGHTALYWYRQSLGQGLEFLIYFQGNSAPDKSGLPSDRFSAERTGGSVSTLTIQRTQQEDSAVYLCASSYRTGNQPQHFGDGTRLSIL.